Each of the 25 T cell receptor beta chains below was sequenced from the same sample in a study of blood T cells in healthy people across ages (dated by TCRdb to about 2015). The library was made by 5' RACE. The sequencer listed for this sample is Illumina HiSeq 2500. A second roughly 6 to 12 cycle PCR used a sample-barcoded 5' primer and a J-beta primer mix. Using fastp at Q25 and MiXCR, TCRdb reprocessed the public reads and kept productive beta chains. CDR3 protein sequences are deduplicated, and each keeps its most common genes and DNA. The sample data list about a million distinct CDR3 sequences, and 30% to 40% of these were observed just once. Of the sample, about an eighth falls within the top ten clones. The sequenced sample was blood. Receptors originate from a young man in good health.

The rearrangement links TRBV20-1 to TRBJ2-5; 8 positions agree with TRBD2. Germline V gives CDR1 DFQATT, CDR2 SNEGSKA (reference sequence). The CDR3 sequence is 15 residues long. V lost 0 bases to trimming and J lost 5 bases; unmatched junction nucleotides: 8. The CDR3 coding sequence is TGCAGTGCTAGAGACCGTAGCGGGGTGGGTGAGACCCAGTACTTC. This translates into CSARDRSGVGETQYF.

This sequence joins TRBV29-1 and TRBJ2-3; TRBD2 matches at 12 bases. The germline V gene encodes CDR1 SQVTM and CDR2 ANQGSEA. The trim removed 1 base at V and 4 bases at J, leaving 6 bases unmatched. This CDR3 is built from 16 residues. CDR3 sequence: CSVEGLAGGRADTQYF. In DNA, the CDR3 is TGCAGCGTTGAAGGGCTAGCGGGGGGGCGAGCAGATACGCAGTATTTT.

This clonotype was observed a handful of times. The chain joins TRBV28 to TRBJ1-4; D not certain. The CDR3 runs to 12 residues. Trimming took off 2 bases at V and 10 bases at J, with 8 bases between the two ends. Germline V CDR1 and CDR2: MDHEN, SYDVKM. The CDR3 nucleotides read TGTGCCAGCAGTTTAATAGTGGGAAAACTGTTTTTT. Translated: CASSLIVGKLFF.

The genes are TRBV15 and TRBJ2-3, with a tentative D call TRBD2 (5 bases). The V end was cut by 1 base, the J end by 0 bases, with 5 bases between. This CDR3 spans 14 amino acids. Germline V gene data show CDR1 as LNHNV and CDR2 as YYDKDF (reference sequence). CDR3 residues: CATSRAGSTDTQYF. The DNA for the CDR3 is TGTGCCACCAGCAGAGCGGGGAGCACAGATACGCAGTATTTT. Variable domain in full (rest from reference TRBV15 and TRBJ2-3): DAMVIQNPRYQVTQFGKPVTLSCSQTLNHNVMYWYQQKSSQAPKLLFHYYDKDFNNEADTPDNFQSRRPNTSFCFLDIRSPGLGDTAMYLCATSRAGSTDTQYFGPGTRLTVL.

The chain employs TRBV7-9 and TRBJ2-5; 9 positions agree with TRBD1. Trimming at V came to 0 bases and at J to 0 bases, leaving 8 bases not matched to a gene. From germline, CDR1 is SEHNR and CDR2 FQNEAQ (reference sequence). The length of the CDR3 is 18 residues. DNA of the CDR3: TGTGCCAGCAGCTTAGCGGTCCGGGACAGGGACAACCAAGAGACCCAGTACTTC. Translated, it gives CASSLAVRDRDNQETQYF.

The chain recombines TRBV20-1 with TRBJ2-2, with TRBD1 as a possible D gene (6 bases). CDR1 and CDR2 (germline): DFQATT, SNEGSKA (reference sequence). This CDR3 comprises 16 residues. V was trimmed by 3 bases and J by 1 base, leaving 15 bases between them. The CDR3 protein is CSARRVGTKNTGELFF. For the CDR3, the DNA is TGCAGTGCTAGGAGGGTAGGGACAAAGAACACCGGGGAGCTGTTTTTT.

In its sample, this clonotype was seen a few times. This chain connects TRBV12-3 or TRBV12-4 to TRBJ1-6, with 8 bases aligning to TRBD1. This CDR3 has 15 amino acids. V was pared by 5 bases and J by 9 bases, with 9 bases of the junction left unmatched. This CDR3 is CASSPTGEGASPLHF. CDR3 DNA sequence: TGTGCCAGCAGTCCGACAGGGGAAGGGGCTTCACCCCTCCACTTT.

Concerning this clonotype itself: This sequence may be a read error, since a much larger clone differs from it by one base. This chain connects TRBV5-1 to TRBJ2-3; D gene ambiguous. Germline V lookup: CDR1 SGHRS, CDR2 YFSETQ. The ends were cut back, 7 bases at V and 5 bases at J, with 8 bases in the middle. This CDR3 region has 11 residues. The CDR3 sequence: CASGTEDTQYF. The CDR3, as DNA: TGCGCCAGCGGCACGGAAGATACGCAGTATTTT. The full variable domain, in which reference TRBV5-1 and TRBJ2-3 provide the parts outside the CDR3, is KAGVTQTPRYLIKTRGQQVTLSCSPISGHRSVSWYQQTPGQGLQFLFEYFSETQRNKGNFPGRFSGRQFSNSRSEMNVSTLELGDSALYLCASGTEDTQYFGPGTRLTVL.

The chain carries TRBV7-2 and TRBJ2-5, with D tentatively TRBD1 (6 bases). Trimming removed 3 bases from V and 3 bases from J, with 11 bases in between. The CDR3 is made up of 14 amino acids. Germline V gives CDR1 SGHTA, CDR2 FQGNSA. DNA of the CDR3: TGTGCCAGCAGCTTGGACAGAAGAAAAGAGACCCAGTACTTC. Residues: CASSLDRRKETQYF. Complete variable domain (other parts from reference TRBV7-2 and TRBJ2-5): GAGVSQSPSNKVTEKGKDVELRCDPISGHTALYWYRQSLGQGLEFLIYFQGNSAPDKSGLPSDRFSAERTGGSVSTLTIQRTQQEDSAVYLCASSLDRRKETQYFGPGTRLLVL.

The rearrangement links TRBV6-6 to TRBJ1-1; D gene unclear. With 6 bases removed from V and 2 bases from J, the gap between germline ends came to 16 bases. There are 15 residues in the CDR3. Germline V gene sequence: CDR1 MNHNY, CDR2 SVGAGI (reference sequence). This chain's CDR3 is CASSETGSPNTEAFF. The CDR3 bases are TGTGCCAGCAGCGAAACGGGCAGCCCCAACACTGAAGCTTTCTTT.

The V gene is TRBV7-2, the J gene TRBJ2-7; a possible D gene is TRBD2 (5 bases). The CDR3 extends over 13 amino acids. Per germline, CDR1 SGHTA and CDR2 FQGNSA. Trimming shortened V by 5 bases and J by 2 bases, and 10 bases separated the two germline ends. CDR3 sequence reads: CASSRETAYEQYF. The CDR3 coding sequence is TGTGCCAGCAGCCGGGAAACAGCCTACGAGCAGTACTTC.

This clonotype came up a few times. The CDR3 coding sequence is TGTGCCAGCACGCCCCCGGGACGCGGCACAGATACGCAGTATTTT. Translated: CASTPPGRGTDTQYF. J is TRBJ2-3 and V is TRBV28, with D perhaps assigned TRBD1 or TRBD2 (5 bases each). The V gene lost 7 bases and the J gene lost 1 base, with 15 bases spanning the gap. Per the germline V gene, CDR1 is MDHEN and CDR2 is SYDVKM. The CDR3 has 15 residues.

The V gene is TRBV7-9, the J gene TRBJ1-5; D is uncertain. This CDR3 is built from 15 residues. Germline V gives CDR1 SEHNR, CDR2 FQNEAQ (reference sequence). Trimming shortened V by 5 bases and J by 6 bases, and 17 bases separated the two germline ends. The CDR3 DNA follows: TGTGCCAGCAGCCCCACGGGGATTCAAAGTCAGCCCCAGCATTTT. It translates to CASSPTGIQSQPQHF.

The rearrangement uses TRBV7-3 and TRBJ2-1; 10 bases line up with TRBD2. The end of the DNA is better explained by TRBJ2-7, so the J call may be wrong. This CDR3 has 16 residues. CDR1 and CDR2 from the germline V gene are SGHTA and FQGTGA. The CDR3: CASSLSGTSDYNEQYF. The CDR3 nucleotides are TGTGCCAGCAGCTTATCAGGGACTAGCGACTACAATGAGCAGTACTTC.

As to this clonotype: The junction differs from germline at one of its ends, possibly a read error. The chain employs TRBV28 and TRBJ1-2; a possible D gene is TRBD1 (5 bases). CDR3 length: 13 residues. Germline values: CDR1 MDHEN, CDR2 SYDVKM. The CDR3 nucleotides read TGTGCCAGCAGTGCCCAGGGTGTGGATGGTTACACCTTC. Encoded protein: CASSAQGVDGYTF.

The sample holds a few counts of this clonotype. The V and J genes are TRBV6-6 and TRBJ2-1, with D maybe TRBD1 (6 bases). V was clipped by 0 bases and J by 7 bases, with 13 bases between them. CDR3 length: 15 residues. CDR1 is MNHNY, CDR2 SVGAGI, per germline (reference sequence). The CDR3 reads CASSYSMQGWNEQFF. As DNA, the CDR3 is TGTGCCAGCAGTTACTCGATGCAGGGGTGGAATGAGCAGTTCTTC.

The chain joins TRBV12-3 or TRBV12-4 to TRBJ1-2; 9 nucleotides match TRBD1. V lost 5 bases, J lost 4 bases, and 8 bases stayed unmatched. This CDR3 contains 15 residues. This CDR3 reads CASSPRGQGSYGYTF. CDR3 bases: TGTGCCAGCAGTCCACGCGGACAGGGGAGCTATGGCTACACCTTC.

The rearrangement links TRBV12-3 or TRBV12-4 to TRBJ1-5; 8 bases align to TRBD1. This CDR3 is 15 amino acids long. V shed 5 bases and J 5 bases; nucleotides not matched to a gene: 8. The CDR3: CASSPGQGGHQPQHF. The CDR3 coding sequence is TGTGCCAGCAGTCCCGGACAGGGAGGACATCAGCCCCAGCATTTT.

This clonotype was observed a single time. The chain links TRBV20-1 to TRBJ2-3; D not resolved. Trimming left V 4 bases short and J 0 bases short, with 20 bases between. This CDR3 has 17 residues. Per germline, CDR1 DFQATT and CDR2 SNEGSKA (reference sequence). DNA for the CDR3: TGCAGTGCTATAAGGTCCCCGCGAACCCCTAGCACAGATACGCAGTATTTT. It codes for CSAIRSPRTPSTDTQYF.

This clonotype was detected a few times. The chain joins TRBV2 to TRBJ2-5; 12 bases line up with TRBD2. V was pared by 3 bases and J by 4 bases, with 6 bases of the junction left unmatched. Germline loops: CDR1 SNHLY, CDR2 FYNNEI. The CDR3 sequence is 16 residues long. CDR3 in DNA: TGTGCCAGCAGTGATACTAGCGGGGGGACCACAGAGACCCAGTACTTC. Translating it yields CASSDTSGGTTETQYF.

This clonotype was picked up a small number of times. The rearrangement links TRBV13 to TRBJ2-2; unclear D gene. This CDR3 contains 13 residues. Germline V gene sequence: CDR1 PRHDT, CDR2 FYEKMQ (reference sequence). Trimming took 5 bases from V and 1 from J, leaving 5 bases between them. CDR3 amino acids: CASSERNTGELFF. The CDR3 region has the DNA TGTGCCAGCAGCGAAAGGAACACCGGGGAGCTGTTTTTT. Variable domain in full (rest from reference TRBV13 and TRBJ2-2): AAGVIQSPRHLIKEKRETATLKCYPIPRHDTVYWYQQGPGQDPQFLISFYEKMQSDKGSIPDRFSAQQFSDYHSELNMSSLELGDSALYFCASSERNTGELFFGEGSRLTVL.

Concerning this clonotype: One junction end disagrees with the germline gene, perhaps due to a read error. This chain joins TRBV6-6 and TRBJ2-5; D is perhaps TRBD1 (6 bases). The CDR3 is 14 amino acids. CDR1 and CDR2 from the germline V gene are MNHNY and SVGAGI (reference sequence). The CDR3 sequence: CASSPYRDEEPQYF. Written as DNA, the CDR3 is TGTGCCAGCAGTCCTTACAGGGACGAAGAGCCCCAGTACTTC.

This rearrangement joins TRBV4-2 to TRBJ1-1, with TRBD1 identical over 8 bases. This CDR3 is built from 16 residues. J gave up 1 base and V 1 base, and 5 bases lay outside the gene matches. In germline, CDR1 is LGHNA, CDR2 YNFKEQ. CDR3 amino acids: CASSQGQGLTNTEAFF. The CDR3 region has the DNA TGTGCCAGCAGCCAAGGACAGGGGCTTACGAACACTGAAGCTTTCTTT.

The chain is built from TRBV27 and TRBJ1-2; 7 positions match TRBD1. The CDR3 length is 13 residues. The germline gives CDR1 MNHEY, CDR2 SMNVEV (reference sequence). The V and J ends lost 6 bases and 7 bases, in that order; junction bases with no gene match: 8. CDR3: CASSQTGNSGYTF. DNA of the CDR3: TGTGCCAGCAGCCAGACAGGGAATAGTGGCTACACCTTC.

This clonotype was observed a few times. The DNA for the CDR3 is TGTGCCAGCAGTTCACCGGGGACCTACAATGAGCAGTTCTTC. Protein product: CASSSPGTYNEQFF. The chain uses TRBV27 and TRBJ2-1; possible D gene TRBD2, 5 bases. CDR1 is MNHEY, CDR2 SMNVEV, per germline (reference sequence). There are 14 residues in the CDR3. Trimming removed 4 bases from V and 2 bases from J, with 9 bases in between.